A selection of T cell receptor beta chains follows, all from one sample in a study of cytomegalovirus exposure and HLA in healthy donors. Sequenced by immunoSEQ multiplex PCR; TCRdb stores in-frame clones only, minus some. The profile shows 300,000 to 400,000 clones, 70% to 90% of them singletons. Sequencing was done on a sample of PBMCs. The origin of the receptors is a woman younger than 30 in good health and CMV-seronegative. Both conserved end residues are part of each CDR3. The order of the fields is V gene, D gene, clone size, J gene, CDR3 protein, CDR3 DNA. A D gene is named only where the DNA matches it firmly. A clone size is listed for some rows: how often the clone was seen (once, few, many), or a class if it is expanded.

V gene: TRBV18; D gene: .; clone size: .; J gene: TRBJ1-2; CDR3 protein: CASSLTGYGYTF; CDR3 DNA: TGTGCCAGCTCACTAACGGGTTACGGCTACACCTTC
V gene: TRBV4-1; D gene: .; clone size: once; J gene: TRBJ1-1; CDR3 protein: CASSRFKAQGEAFF; CDR3 DNA: TGCGCCAGCAGCCGATTCAAGGCACAGGGTGAAGCTTTCTTT
V gene: TRBV7-9; D gene: TRBD1; clone size: .; J gene: TRBJ2-1; CDR3 protein: CASSSPTGGYEQFF; CDR3 DNA: TGTGCCAGCAGCTCCCCAACAGGGGGCTATGAGCAGTTCTTC
V gene: TRBV11-2; D gene: TRBD2; clone size: .; J gene: TRBJ2-1; CDR3 protein: CASSLDRVAGVGEQFF; CDR3 DNA: TGTGCCAGCAGCTTAGATAGGGTAGCGGGAGTGGGTGAGCAGTTCTTC
V gene: TRBV28; D gene: TRBD1; clone size: .; J gene: TRBJ1-1; CDR3 protein: CASSLGRRQGAYTEAFF; CDR3 DNA: TGTGCCAGCAGTTTAGGACGCCGACAGGGGGCCTACACTGAAGCTTTCTTT
V gene: TRBV15; D gene: .; clone size: few; J gene: TRBJ2-5; CDR3 protein: CATSRAIQETQYF; CDR3 DNA: TGTGCCACCAGCAGAGCTATCCAAGAGACCCAGTACTTC
V gene: TRBV30; D gene: TRBD1; clone size: once; J gene: TRBJ1-2; CDR3 protein: CAFDRGRPNF; CDR3 DNA: TGTGCCTTTGACAGGGGGCGACCCAACTTC
V gene: TRBV13; D gene: .; clone size: .; J gene: TRBJ1-1; CDR3 protein: CASSLGRQLMNTEAFF; CDR3 DNA: TGTGCCAGCAGCTTAGGTAGACAGCTTATGAACACTGAAGCTTTCTTT
V gene: TRBV5-1; D gene: .; clone size: .; J gene: TRBJ2-7; CDR3 protein: CASSYTKAFTYEQYF; CDR3 DNA: TGCGCCAGCAGCTATACTAAAGCGTTTACCTACGAGCAGTACTTC
V gene: TRBV7-8; D gene: TRBD1; clone size: .; J gene: TRBJ2-7; CDR3 protein: CASSLGRGHEQYF; CDR3 DNA: TGTGCCAGCAGCTTAGGAAGGGGGCACGAGCAGTACTTC
V gene: TRBV5-1; D gene: .; clone size: .; J gene: TRBJ2-2; CDR3 protein: CASSTGVGNTGELFF; CDR3 DNA: TGCGCCAGCAGCACTGGTGTTGGGAACACCGGGGAGCTGTTTTTT
V gene: TRBV27; D gene: .; clone size: .; J gene: TRBJ2-1; CDR3 protein: CASSEFRGIYNEQFF; CDR3 DNA: TGTGCCAGCAGTGAGTTCAGAGGCATATACAATGAGCAGTTCTTC
V gene: TRBV5-3; D gene: .; clone size: .; J gene: TRBJ2-2; CDR3 protein: CAGDKGHQNTGELFF; CDR3 DNA: TGTGCCGGCGATAAGGGACACCAGAACACCGGGGAGCTGTTTTTT
V gene: TRBV5-1; D gene: .; clone size: .; J gene: TRBJ2-4; CDR3 protein: CASSWGTRGIAKNIQYF; CDR3 DNA: TGCGCCAGCAGCTGGGGAACCAGGGGTATAGCCAAAAACATTCAGTACTTC
V gene: TRBV27; D gene: TRBD1; clone size: .; J gene: TRBJ1-1; CDR3 protein: CASSLDRGRTEAFF; CDR3 DNA: TGTGCCAGCAGTCTCGACAGGGGACGAACTGAAGCTTTCTTT
V gene: TRBV5-1; D gene: TRBD2; clone size: .; J gene: TRBJ2-5; CDR3 protein: CASSLVPGGLAFVTQYF; CDR3 DNA: TGCGCCAGCAGCTTGGTGCCTGGTGGACTAGCTTTTGTGACCCAGTACTTC
V gene: TRBV5-1; D gene: .; clone size: .; J gene: TRBJ2-1; CDR3 protein: CASSLSGYEQFF; CDR3 DNA: TGCGCCAGCAGCTTGTCAGGTTATGAGCAGTTCTTC
V gene: TRBV5-4; D gene: TRBD1; clone size: .; J gene: TRBJ1-4; CDR3 protein: CASSLGQGNEKLFF; CDR3 DNA: TGTGCCAGCAGCCTGGGACAGGGGAACGAAAAACTGTTTTTT
V gene: TRBV5-6; D gene: TRBD1; clone size: .; J gene: TRBJ1-2; CDR3 protein: CASSPGDRDYGYTF; CDR3 DNA: TGTGCCAGCAGCCCCGGGGACAGGGACTATGGCTACACCTTC